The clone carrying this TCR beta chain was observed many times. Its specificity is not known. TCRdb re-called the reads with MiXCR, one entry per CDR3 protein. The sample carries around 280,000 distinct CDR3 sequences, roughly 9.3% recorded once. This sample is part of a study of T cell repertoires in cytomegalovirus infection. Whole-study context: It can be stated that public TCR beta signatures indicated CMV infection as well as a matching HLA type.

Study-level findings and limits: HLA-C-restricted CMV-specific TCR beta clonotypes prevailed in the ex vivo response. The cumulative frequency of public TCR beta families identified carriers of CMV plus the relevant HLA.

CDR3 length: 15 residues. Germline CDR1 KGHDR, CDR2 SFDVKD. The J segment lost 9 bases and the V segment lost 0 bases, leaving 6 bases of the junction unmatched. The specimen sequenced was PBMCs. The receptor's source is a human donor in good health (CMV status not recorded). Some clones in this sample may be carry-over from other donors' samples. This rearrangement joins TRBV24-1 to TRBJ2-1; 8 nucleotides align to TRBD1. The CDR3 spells CATSDLGQGPSEQFF. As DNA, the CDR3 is TGTGCCACCAGTGATTTGGGACAGGGTCCGTCTGAGCAGTTCTTC.